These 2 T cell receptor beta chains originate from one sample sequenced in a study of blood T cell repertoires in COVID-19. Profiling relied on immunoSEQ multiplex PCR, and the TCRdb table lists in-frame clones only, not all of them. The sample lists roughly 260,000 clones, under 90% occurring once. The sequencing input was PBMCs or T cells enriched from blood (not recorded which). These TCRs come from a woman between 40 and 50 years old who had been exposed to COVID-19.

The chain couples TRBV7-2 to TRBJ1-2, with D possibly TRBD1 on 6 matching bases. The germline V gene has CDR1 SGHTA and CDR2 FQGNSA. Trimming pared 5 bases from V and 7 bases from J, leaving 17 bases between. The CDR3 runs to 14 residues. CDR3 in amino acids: CASSTGHAFGGYTF. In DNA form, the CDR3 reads TGTGCCAGCAGCACGGGACACGCCTTCGGTGGCTACACCTTC. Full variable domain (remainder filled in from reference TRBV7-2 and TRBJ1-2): GAGVSQSPSNKVTEKGKDVELRCDPISGHTALYWYRQSLGQGLEFLIYFQGNSAPDKSGLPSDRFSAERTGGSVSTLTIQRTQQEDSAVYLCASSTGHAFGGYTFGSGTRLTVV.

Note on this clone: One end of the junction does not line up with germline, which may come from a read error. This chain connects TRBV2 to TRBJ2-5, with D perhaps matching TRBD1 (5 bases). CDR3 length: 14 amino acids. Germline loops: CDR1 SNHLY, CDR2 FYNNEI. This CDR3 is CASMPGQSQGTQYF. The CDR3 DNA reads TGTGCCAGCATGCCAGGGCAGAGTCAAGGGACCCAGTACTTC.